A single T cell receptor beta chain is shown here with its context. Its target is unknown. Time point denoted: sample taken at primary tumor resection. The 60 to 90 donors had untreated early-stage non-small cell lung cancer. Frozen PBMC, nontumor lung or tumor provided whole RNA, which was sequenced unsorted. This sample was included in a study of spatial heterogeneity in lung cancer. Study as a whole: Beta-chain sequences consistently outnumbered alpha-chain sequences in detection. Findings and caveats of the study: Expanded tumor TCRs that were ubiquitous appeared in blood more at resection than follow-up.

Germline CDR1 reads SGHRS; CDR2 reads YFSETQ. This CDR3 contains 14 residues. V lost 0 bases to trimming and J lost 10 bases, with 14 bases between them. TCRdb itself ran the 5' RACE reads through MiXCR, one entry per CDR3 protein. The sample consists of 90,000 to 95,000 distinct CDR3 sequences, about 12% of them appearing once. Sample: PBMCs, taken at surgery. The origin of this receptor is a male donor with early-stage non-small cell lung cancer. The V gene is TRBV5-1, the J gene TRBJ2-1, with D possibly being TRBD2 (5 bases). CDR3 sequence: CASSLGEGVHEQFF. CDR3 nucleotides: TGCGCCAGCAGCTTGGGCGAGGGAGTACACGAGCAGTTCTTC.